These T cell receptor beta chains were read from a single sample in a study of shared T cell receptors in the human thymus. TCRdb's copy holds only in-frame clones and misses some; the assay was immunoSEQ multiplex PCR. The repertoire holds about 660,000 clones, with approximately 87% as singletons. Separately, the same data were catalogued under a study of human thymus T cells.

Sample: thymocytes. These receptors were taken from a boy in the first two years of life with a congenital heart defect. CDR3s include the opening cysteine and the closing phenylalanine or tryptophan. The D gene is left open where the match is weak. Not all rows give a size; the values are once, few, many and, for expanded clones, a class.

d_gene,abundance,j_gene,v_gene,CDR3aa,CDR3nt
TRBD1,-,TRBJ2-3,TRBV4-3,CASSQETGSTDTQYF,TGCGCCAGCAGCCAAGAGACAGGGAGTACAGATACGCAGTATTTT
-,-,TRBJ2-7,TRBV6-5,CASSYSMGPREQYF,TGTGCCAGCAGTTACTCGATGGGCCCTCGCGAGCAGTACTTC
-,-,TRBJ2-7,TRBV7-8,CASSLVPGERGYEQYF,TGTGCCAGCAGCTTAGTGCCGGGAGAAAGGGGCTACGAGCAGTACTTC
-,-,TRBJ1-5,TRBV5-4,CASSLPCLLFRGRRPQHF,TGTGCCAGCAGCTTGCCCTGCCTCTTATTTAGGGGTCGGCGGCCCCAGCATTTT
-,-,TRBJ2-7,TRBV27,CASSYDRVPYEQYF,TGTGCCAGCTCCTATGACAGAGTCCCCTACGAGCAGTACTTC
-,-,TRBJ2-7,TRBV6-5,CASSYRGGSYEQYF,TGTGCCAGCAGTTACAGGGGGGGTAGCTACGAGCAGTACTTC
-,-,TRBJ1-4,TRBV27,CASSSQGPTNEKLFF,TGTGCCAGCAGTTCACAGGGTCCAACTAATGAAAAACTGTTTTTT
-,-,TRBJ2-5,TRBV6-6,CASSFQGGQETQYF,TGTGCCAGCAGTTTCCAGGGGGGTCAAGAGACCCAGTACTTC
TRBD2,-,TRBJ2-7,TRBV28,CASSLWSGTFYEQYF,TGTGCCAGCAGTTTATGGAGCGGGACCTTTTACGAGCAGTACTTC
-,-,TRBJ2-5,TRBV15,CATSMREETQYF,TGTGCCACCAGCATGAGAGAAGAGACCCAGTACTTC
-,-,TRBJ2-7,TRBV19,CASSPARVHEQYF,TGTGCCAGTAGTCCCGCTCGCGTCCACGAGCAGTACTTC
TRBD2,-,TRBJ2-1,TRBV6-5,CASSSYTSPLAEQFF,TGTGCCAGCAGTTCCTACACCAGTCCACTAGCGGAGCAGTTCTTC
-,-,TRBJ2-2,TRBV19,CASSILSEANTGELFF,TGTGCCAGTAGTATCCTGTCCGAGGCGAACACCGGGGAGCTGTTTTTT
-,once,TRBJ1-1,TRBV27,CASSLSPRGTEAFF,TGTGCCAGCAGTTTATCTCCCAGGGGCACTGAAGCTTTCTTT
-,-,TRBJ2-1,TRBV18,CASSLKEGASYNEQFF,TGTGCCAGCTCACTCAAGGAGGGGGCATCCTACAATGAGCAGTTCTTC
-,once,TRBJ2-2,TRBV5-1,CASSLLPSARTGELFF,TGCGCCAGCAGCTTGCTCCCTAGCGCGAGGACCGGGGAGCTGTTTTTT
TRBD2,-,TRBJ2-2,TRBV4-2,CASSQAPGGGLTDTGELFF,TGTGCCAGCAGCCAAGCTCCTGGGGGGGGACTAACCGACACCGGGGAGCTGTTTTTT
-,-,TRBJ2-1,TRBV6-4,CASSDSLFEPRWSKEDNEQFF,TGTGCCAGCAGTGACTCCCTTTTTGAACCTAGGTGGTCTAAAGAGGACAATGAGCAGTTCTTC
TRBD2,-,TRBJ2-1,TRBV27,CASSVGTSSLSPRNEQFF,TGTGCCAGCAGTGTCGGGACTAGTTCCCTCTCTCCTAGGAATGAGCAGTTCTTC
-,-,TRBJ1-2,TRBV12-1,CASSFAGRGPLRHGYTF,TGTGCCAGCAGCTTTGCGGGCAGGGGGCCGCTACGTCATGGCTACACCTTC
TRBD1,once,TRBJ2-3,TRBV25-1,CASSAPTGFTQYF,TGTGCCAGCAGTGCCCCGACAGGGTTCACGCAGTATTTT
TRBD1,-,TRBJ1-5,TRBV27,CASSLRSKTGERNQPQHF,TGTGCCAGCAGTTTACGTTCGAAAACAGGGGAGCGCAATCAGCCCCAGCATTTT
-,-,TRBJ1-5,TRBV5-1,CASRETGDSNQPQHF,TGCGCCAGCAGAGAAACGGGAGACAGCAATCAGCCCCAGCATTTT
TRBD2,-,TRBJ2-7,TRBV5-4,CASSRRGTIRTYEQYF,TGTGCCAGCAGCCGGCGGGGGACGATCCGAACCTACGAGCAGTACTTC
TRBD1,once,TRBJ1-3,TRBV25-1,CASAHHRGLGGNTIYF,TGTGCCAGCGCCCACCACAGGGGCCTAGGAGGAAACACCATATATTTT
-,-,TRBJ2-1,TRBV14,CASSQDRNEQFF,TGTGCCAGCAGCCAAGATCGCAATGAGCAGTTCTTC
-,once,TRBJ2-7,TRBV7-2,CASSLVHCEQYF,TGTGCCAGCAGCTTAGTGCACTGCGAGCAGTACTTC
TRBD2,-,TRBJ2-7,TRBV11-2,CASSKKGGRTEQYF,TGTGCCAGCAGCAAGAAGGGCGGGAGAACCGAGCAGTACTTC
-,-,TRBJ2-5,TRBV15,CATSRPIAEETQYF,TGTGCCACCAGCAGACCGATAGCGGAAGAGACCCAGTACTTC
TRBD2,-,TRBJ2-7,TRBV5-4,CASSHRRLAGEGGSEQYF,TGTGCCAGCAGCCACAGAAGGCTAGCGGGAGAGGGGGGGTCCGAGCAGTACTTC
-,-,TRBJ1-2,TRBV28,CASRYSGAANGYGYTF,TGTGCCAGCAGGTACTCTGGGGCAGCTAATGGCTATGGCTACACCTTC
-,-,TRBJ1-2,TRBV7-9,CASSLPGSSRGSHYGYTF,TGTGCCAGCAGCTTGCCTGGTTCTAGTCGGGGTTCGCACTATGGCTACACCTTC
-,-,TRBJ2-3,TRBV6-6,CASTLRRTDTQYF,TGTGCCAGCACCCTACGCCGCACAGATACGCAGTATTTT
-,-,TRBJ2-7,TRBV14,CASSHGDRTYEQYF,TGTGCCAGCAGCCATGGAGACCGTACCTACGAGCAGTACTTC
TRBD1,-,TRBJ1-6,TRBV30,CAWTGTGRDSPLHF,TGTGCCTGGACCGGGACAGGGAGGGATTCACCCCTCCACTTT